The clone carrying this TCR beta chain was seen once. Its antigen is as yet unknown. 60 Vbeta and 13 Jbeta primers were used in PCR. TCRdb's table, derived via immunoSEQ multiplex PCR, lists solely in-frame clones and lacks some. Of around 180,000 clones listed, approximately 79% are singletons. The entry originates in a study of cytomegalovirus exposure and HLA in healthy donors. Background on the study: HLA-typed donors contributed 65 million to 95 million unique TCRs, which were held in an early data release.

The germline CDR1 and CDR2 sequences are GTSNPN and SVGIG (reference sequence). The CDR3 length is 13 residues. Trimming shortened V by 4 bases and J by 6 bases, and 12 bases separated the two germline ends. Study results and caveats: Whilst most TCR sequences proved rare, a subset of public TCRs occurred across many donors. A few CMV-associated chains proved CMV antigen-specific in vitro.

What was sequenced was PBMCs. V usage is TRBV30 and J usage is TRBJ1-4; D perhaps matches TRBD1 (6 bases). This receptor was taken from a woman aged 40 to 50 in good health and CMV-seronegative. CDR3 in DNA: TGTGCCTGGAAAGGGGGACGGGATGAAAAACTGTTTTTT. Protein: CAWKGGRDEKLFF.